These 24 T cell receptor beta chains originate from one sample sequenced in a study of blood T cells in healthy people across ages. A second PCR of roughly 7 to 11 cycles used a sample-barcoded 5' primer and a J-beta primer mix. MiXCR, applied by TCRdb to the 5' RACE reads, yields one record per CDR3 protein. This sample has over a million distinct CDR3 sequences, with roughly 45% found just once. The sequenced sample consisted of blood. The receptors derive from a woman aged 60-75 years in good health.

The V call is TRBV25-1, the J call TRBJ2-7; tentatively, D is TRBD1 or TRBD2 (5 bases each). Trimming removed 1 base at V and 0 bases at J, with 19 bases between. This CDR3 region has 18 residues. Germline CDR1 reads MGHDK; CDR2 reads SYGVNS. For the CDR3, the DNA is TGTGCCAGCAGTGAATTTAAGAAAGGGGAGATCGGCTCCTACGAGCAGTACTTC. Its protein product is CASSEFKKGEIGSYEQYF.

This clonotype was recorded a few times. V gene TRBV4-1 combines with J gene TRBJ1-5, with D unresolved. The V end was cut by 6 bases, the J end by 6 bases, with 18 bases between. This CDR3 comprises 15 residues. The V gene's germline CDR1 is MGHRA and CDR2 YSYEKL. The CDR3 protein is CASSQTIGVLQPQHF. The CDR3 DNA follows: TGCGCCAGCAGTCAGACTATTGGAGTGCTTCAGCCCCAGCATTTT.

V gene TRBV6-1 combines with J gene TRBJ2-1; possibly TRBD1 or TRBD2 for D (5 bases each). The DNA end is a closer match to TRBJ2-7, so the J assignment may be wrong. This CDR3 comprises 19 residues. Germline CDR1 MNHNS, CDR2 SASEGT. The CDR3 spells CASSIRTREKRFGYNEQYF. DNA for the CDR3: TGTGCCAGCAGTATCCGGACACGGGAAAAGAGGTTTGGGTATAATGAGCAGTACTTC.

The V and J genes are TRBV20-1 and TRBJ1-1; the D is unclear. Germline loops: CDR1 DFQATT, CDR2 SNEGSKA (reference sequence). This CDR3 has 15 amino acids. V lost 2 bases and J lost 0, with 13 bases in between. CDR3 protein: CSARNVRSMNTEAFF. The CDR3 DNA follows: TGCAGTGCTAGAAATGTGAGAAGCATGAACACTGAAGCTTTCTTT.

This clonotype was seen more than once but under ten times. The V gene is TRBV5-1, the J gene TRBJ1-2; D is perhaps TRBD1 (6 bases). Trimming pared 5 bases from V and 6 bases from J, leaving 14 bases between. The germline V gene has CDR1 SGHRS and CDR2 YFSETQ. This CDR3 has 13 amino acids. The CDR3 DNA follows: TGCGCCAGCAGTGATGCGGGGGGCAATGGCTACACCTTC. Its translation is CASSDAGGNGYTF.

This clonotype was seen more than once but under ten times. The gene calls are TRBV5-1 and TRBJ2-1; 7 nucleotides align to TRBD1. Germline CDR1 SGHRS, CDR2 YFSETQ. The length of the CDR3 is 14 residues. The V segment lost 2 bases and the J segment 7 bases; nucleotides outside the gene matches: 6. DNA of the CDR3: TGCGCCAGCAGCTTAAGGGGGCCGAGAAATGAGCAGTTCTTC. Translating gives CASSLRGPRNEQFF.

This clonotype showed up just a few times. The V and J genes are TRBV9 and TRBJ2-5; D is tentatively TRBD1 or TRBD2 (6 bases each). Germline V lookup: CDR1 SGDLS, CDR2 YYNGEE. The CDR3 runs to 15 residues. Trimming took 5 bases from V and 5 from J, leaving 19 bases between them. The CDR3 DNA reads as TGTGCCAGCAGTATGGGCGGGACAAGGGGGGAGACCCAGTACTTC. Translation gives CASSMGGTRGETQYF.

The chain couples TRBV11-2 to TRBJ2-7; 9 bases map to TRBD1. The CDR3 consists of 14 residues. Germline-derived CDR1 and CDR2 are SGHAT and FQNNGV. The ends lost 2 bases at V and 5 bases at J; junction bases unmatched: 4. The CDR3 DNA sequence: TGTGCCAGCAGCTTACCGGGACAGGGACACGAGCAGTACTTC. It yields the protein CASSLPGQGHEQYF. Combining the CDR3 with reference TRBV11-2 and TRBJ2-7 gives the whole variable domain EAGVAQSPRYKIIEKRQSVAFWCNPISGHATLYWYQQILGQGPKLLIQFQNNGVVDDSQLPKDRFSAERLKGVDSTLKIQPAKLEDSAVYLCASSLPGQGHEQYFGPGTRLTVT.

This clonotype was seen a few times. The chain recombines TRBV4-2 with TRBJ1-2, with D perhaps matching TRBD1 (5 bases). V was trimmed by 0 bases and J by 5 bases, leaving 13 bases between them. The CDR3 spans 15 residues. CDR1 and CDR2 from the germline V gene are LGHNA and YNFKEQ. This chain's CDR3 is CASSQEGTQTYGYTF. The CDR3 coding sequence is TGTGCCAGCAGCCAAGAGGGGACTCAAACGTATGGCTACACCTTC.

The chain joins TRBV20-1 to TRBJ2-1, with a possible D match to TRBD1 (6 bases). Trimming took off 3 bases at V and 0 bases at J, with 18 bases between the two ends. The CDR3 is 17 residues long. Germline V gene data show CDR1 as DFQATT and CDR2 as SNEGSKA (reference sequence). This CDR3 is CSASGTIAFSSYNEQFF. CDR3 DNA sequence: TGCAGTGCTAGTGGGACAATAGCTTTTTCCTCCTACAATGAGCAGTTCTTC.

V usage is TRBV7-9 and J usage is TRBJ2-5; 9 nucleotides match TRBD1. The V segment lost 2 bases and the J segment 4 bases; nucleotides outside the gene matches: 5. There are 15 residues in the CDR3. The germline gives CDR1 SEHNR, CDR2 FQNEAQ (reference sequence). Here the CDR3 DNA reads TGTGCCAGCAGCTTACCCTGGACAGGGGCAGAGACCCAGTACTTC. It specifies CASSLPWTGAETQYF.

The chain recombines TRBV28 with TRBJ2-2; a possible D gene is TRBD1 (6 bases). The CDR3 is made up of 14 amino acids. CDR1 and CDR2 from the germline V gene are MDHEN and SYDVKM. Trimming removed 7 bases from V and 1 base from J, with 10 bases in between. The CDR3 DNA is TGTGCCAGCATCCCAGGGGTGAACACCGGGGAGCTGTTTTTT. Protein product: CASIPGVNTGELFF.

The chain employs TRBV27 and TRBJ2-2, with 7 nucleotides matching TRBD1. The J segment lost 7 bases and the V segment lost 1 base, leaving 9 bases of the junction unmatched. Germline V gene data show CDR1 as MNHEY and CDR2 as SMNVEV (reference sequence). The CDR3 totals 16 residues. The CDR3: CASSLLPTGDGGELFF. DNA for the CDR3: TGTGCCAGCAGTTTATTGCCTACAGGGGACGGCGGGGAGCTGTTTTTT.

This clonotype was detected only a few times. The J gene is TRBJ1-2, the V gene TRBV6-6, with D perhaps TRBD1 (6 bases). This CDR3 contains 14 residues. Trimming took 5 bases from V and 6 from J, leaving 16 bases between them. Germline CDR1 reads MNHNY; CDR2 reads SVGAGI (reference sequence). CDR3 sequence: CASSRTGLQDGYTF. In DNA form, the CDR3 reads TGTGCCAGCAGTCGCACAGGGCTGCAGGATGGCTACACCTTC.

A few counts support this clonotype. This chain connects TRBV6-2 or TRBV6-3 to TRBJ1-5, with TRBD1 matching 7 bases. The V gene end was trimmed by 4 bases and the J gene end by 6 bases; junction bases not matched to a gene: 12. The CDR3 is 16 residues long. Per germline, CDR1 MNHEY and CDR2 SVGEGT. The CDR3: CASSLIQGLKSQPQHF. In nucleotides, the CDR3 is TGTGCCAGCAGTTTGATACAGGGGTTAAAGAGTCAGCCCCAGCATTTT.

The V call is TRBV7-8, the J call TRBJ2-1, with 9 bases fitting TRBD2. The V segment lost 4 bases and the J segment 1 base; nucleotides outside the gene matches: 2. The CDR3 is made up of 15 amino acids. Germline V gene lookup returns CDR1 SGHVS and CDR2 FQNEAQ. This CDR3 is CASSWSGRSYNEQFF. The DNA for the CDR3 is TGTGCCAGCAGCTGGAGCGGGAGGTCCTACAATGAGCAGTTCTTC.

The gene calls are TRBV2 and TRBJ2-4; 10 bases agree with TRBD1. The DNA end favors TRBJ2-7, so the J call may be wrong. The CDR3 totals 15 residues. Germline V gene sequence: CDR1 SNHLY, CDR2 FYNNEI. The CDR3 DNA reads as TGTGCCAGCAGGTCCGGGACAGGGGATTTCTACGAGCAGTACTTC. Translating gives CASRSGTGDFYEQYF.

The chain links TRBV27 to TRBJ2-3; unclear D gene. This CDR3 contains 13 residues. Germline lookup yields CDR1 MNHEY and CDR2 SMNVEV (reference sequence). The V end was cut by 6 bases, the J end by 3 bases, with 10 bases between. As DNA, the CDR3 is TGTGCCAGCAGCCCCATGGGGACAGATACGCAGTATTTT. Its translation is CASSPMGTDTQYF.

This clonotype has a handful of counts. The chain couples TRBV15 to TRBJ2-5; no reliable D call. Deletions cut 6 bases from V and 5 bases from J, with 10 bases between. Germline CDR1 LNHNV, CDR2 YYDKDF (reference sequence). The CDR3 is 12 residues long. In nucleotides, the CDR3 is TGTGCCACCAGTCTCCATCATGAGACCCAGTACTTC. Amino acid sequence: CATSLHHETQYF.

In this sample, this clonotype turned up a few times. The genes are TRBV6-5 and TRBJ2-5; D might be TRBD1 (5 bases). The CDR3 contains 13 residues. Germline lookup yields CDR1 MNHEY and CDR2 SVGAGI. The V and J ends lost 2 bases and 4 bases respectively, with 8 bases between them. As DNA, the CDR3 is TGTGCCAGCAGTTACAGCAGGGCAGAGACCCAGTACTTC. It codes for CASSYSRAETQYF.

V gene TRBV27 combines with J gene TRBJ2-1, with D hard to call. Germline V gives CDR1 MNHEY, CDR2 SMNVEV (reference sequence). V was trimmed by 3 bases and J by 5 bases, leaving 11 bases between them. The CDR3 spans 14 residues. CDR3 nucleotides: TGTGCCAGCAGTTTGGGTCAGGCCCACAATGAGCAGTTCTTC. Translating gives CASSLGQAHNEQFF.

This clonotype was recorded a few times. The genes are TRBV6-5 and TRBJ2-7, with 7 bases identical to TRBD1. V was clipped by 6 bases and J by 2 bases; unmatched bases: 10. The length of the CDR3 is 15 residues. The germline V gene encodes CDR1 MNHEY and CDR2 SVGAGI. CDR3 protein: CASRMAAGTAYEQYF. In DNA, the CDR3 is TGTGCCAGCAGAATGGCGGCCGGGACAGCCTACGAGCAGTACTTC.

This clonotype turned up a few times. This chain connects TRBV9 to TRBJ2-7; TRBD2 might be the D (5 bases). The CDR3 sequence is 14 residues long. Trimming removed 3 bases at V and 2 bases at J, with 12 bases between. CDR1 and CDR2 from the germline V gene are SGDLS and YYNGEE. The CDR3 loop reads CASSAAGPTYEQYF. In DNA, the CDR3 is TGTGCCAGCAGCGCGGCGGGTCCAACCTACGAGCAGTACTTC.

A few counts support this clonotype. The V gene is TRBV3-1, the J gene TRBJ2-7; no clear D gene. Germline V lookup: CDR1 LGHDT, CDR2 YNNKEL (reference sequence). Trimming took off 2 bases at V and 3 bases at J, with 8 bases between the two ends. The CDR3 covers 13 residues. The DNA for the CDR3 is TGTGCCAGCAGCCAACGACGGAGCTACGAGCAGTACTTC. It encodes CASSQRRSYEQYF.